This TCR beta chain was retrieved from a study of T cell changes during pregnancy in multiple sclerosis (dated by TCRdb to 2018 to 2020). Regarding the research as a whole: Changes in the T cell repertoire over the course of pregnancy were examined in this study in women with multiple sclerosis.

The library was generated by the immunoSEQ multiplex PCR assay. TCRdb holds this immuneACCESS table with in-frame rearrangements only. Some clones are missing; in checked studies, unresolved V genes explain under half, and the rest has no known cause. This sample is represented by about 40,000 clones; less than 95% of them were singletons. The biggest ten clones account for around 1.6% of the sample. The CDR3, from cysteine to phenylalanine, totals 13 residues. The DNA shown is the 39-base CDR3, in frame from base 1. CDR1 SEHNR and CDR2 FQNEAQ were looked up in the germline V gene (reference sequence). The germline ends are 12 bases apart after V is trimmed by 2 bases and J by 7 bases. In this sample, this clone turned up once. Which antigen it targets is not known. Base quality data are lacking; no much larger clone is found one base away.

The sequencing here drew on peripheral blood, taken in the third trimester of pregnancy. This TCR was sampled from a female donor with multiple sclerosis, enrolled in a pregnancy study. This receptor chain uses TRBV7-9 and TRBJ2-7; a tentative D match to TRBD1 spans 6 bases. The CDR3 loop reads CASSLQGTGEQYF. The DNA reads as follows: TGTGCCAGCAGCTTACAGGGGACGGGGGAGCAGTACTTC.